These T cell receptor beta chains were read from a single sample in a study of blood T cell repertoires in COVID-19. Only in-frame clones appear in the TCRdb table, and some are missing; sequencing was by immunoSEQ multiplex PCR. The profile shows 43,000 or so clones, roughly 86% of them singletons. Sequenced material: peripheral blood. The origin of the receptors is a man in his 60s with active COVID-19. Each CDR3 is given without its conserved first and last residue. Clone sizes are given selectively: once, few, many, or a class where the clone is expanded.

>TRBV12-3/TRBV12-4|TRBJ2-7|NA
ASSPRVYEQY
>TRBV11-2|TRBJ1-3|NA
ASSFRDRGLSSGNTIY
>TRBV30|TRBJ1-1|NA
AWRGGTGIMNTEAF
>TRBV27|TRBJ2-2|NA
ASSREWTGELF
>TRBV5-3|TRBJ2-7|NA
ARSDPSGSTHEQY
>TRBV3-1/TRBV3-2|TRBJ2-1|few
ASSLRRTSGSQQF
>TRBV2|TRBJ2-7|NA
ASRGGQAVDEQY
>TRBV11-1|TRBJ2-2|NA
ASSYSGGGELF
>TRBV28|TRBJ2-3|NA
ASIRAGRSTDTQY
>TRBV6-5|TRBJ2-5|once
ASSSSMDRGETQY
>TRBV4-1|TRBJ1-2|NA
ASSQEGRGGAGYT
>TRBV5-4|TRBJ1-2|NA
ASRLSTGGNYGYT
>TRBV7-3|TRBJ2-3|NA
ASSKGGVRADTQY
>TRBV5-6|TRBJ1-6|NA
ASSLVSDSPLH
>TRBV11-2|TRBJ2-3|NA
ASSPGRGYGDTQY
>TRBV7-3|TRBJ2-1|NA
ASSLTHEVSYNEQF
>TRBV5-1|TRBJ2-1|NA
ASSLVGEGPHEQF
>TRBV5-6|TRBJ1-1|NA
ASSMGGFTEAF
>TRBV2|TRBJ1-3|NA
ASTGGNRNTIY
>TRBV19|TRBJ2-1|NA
ASGQGPYNEQF
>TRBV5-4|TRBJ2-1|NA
ASSLGQGDYNEQF
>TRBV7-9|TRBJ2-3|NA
ASSPIFTDTQY
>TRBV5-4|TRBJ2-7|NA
ASSSTAYEQY
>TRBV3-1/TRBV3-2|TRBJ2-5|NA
ASKTGVGGGKETQY
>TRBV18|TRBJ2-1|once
ASSLTDRANEQF
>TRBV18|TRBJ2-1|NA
ASSTGLAGGRSSYNEQF
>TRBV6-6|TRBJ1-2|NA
ASSYSGGSGYT
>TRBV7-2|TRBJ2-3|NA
ASSLASGTSYTDTQY
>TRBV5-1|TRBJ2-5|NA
ASSLLAGEETQY
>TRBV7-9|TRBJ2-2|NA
ASSLVRGLTTGELF
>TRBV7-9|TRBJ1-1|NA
ASQALLNTEAF
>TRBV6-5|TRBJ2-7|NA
ASSYSGFRYEQY
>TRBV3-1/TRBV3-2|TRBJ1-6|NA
ASSSRDSAFNSPLH
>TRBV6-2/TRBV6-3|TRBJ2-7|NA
ASSFDSFYEQY
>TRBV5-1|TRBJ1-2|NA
ASSEWTGNYGYT
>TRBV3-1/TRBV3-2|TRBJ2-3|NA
ASSRQGPDTQY
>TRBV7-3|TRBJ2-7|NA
ASSRTGSSYEQY
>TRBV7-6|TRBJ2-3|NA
ASSLEGRGAPPTDTQY
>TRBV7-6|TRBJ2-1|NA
ASSPGTGSHNEQF
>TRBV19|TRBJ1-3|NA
ASSISSSGNTIY
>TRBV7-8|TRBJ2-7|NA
ASSPTRGYEQY
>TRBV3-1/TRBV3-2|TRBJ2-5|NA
ASSQVTSGGSYQETQY
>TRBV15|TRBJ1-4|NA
ATSSPGSLNEKLF
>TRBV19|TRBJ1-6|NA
ASSIGAAYNSPLH
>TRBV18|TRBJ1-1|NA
ASSPRANSGTEAF
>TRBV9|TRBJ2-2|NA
ASSVAGATGELF
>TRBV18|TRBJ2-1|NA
ASSPQDRAYNEQF
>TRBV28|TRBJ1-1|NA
ASSLPTGAGGNTEAF
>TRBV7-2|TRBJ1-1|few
ASSGARNTEAF
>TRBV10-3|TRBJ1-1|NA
AISAGQGGTEAF
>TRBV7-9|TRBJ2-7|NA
ASTQTGTYEQY
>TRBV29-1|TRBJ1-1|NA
SAKMNTEAF
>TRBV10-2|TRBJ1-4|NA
ASSDKGGTNEKLF